This entry concerns a single TCR beta chain. Its specific antigen is unknown. No per-base quality is available; no much larger clone lies one base away. The data belong to a study of OX40 agonist ivuxolimab in advanced cancers. Turning to the overall study: The costimulatory receptor OX40 (CD134) was targeted by ivuxolimab, a fully human IgG2 agonistic monoclonal antibody. A male proportion of 82.7% and a mean age of about 60 years, ranging from 23 to 79, were recorded for the dose-escalation cohort. Patients were allowed to have had prior anti-PD-1, anti-PD-L1 or anti-CTLA-4 therapy, and roughly two fifths of the dose-escalation patients had been treated with checkpoint inhibitors. Of the approximately 54 patients in dose escalation, 19 had hepatocellular carcinoma, about 15 had melanoma, 9 had renal cell carcinoma and 9 had head and neck cancer. Peripheral TCRbeta sequencing was intended to test whether TCR sequence diversity was altered and clonal T-cell expansion was caused by ivuxolimab. The paper covers the monotherapy dose-escalation part of the phase I ivuxolimab trial, which included N of about 50 patients. Intravenous ivuxolimab was administered to patients every 2 weeks at six dose levels: 0.01, 0.1, 0.3, 1.5, 3 and 10 mg/kg. Three dose-escalation patients achieved partial responses, one with hepatocellular carcinoma and two with cutaneous melanoma.

What the authors observed across the whole study: The antigen specificity of the clonally expanded peripheral T cells was not determined. Low levels of normalized T-cell clonal expansion were also seen in some nonresponding patients. After ivuxolimab, CD8+ T cells had more expanded clones than CD4+ T cells on average. Partial responders in the 0.1-3.0 mg/kg groups had among the lowest normalized peripheral clonal expansion, especially among CD8+ T cells. At doses of 0.1 to 3.0 mg/kg, clonal expansion of both CD4+ and CD8+ T cells in blood was seen between baseline and week 6.

The trial excluded patients who had a history of autoimmune disease or who were on systemic immunosuppression. Peripheral blood for TCR sequencing was drawn from every dose cohort at baseline, at cycle 4 day 1 and at cycle 7 day 1. The samples were drawn from a first-in-human, open-label, multicenter phase I dose-escalation trial of ivuxolimab. The trial enrolled adults with locally advanced or metastatic head and neck squamous cell, hepatocellular, melanoma or renal cell carcinoma. Before TCR sequencing, CD4+ and CD8+ T cells were separately sorted from peripheral blood. To sequence the TCRbeta CDR3 region, genomic DNA was isolated from the sorted cells. TCRbeta CDR3 regions were sequenced using the immunoSEQ Assay. Entries here come from immuneACCESS through TCRdb and include only in-frame sequences with V and J called. Some clones fail to appear in such tables; in the studies checked, an unresolved V gene covers under half of the shortfall, and the cause of the remainder is unknown. This sample holds some 65,000 clones; roughly 87% were observed only once. The ten largest clones take up around 2% of the sample.

Sequences SQVTM (CDR1) and ANQGSEA (CDR2) are obtained from the germline V gene. V is shortened by 7 bases, J by 0 bases, and the region joining them spans 12 bases. From its cysteine to its phenylalanine, the CDR3 spans 13 amino acids. The read is trimmed to its CDR3 DNA, 39 bases read in frame from base 1. The specimen comprised CD4+ or CD8+ T cells sorted from blood, sampled in a trial of the OX40 agonist ivuxolimab. The TCR sequence derives from an adult with an advanced solid tumor such as melanoma, head and neck, liver or kidney cancer. Here the chain combines TRBV29-1 and TRBJ1-1; the D gene is perhaps TRBD1, on 6 matching bases. The CDR3: CSASRQVNTEAFF. The DNA sequence reads TGCAGCGCCTCTCGACAGGTGAACACTGAAGCTTTCTTT. Full variable domain (CDR3 extended with the reference TRBV29-1 and TRBJ1-1 proteins): SAVISQKPSRDICQRGTSLTIQCQVDSQVTMMFWYRQQPGQSLTLIATANQGSEATYESGFVIDKFPISRPNLTFSTLTVSNMSPEDSSIYLCSASRQVNTEAFFGQGTRLTVV.